The 15 T cell receptor beta chains given below trace back to one sample, sequenced in a study of T cell changes during pregnancy in multiple sclerosis. Some clones are missing from TCRdb's copy, which holds only in-frame ones; the method was immunoSEQ multiplex PCR. The sample consists of about 40,000 clones, over 85% of them appearing once. The sample consisted of peripheral blood, taken before pregnancy. The origin of the receptors is a female donor with multiple sclerosis, enrolled in a pregnancy study.

The V and J genes are TRBV9 and TRBJ2-1; tentative D call: TRBD1 (6 bases). Trimming took off 4 bases at V and 10 bases at J, with 12 bases between the two ends. Germline CDR1 SGDLS, CDR2 YYNGEE. The CDR3 has 12 residues. In DNA, the CDR3 is TGTGCCAGCAGCCTGGGACACACGGAGCAGTTCTTC. This gives the protein CASSLGHTEQFF. Full variable domain (outside the CDR3, taken from reference TRBV9 and TRBJ2-1): DSGVTQTPKHLITATGQRVTLRCSPRSGDLSVYWYQQSLDQGLQFLIQYYNGEERAKGNILERFSAQQFPDLHSELNLSSLELGDSALYFCASSLGHTEQFFGPGTRLTVL.

The chain employs TRBV5-5 and TRBJ2-5, with 8 positions matching TRBD2. The length of the CDR3 is 15 residues. Trimming removed 3 bases from V and 5 bases from J; junction bases left unmatched: 9. Looked up from germline, CDR1 is SGHKS and CDR2 is YYEKEE (reference sequence). CDR3 sequence reads: CASSSRGGPGETQYF. The CDR3, as DNA: TGTGCCAGCAGCTCCCGGGGGGGCCCGGGGGAGACCCAGTACTTC. The full variable domain, with the rest looked up from reference TRBV5-5 and TRBJ2-5, is DAGVTQSPTHLIKTRGQQVTLRCSPISGHKSVSWYQQVLGQGPQFIFQYYEKEERGRGNFPDRFSARQFPNYSSELNVNALLLGDSALYLCASSSRGGPGETQYFGPGTRLLVL.

CDR3 coding DNA: TGTGCCAGCAGCGTCCTAACGACAGGAACCGCGAACACCGGGGAGCTGTTTTTT. Protein: CASSVLTTGTANTGELFF. The V call is TRBV9, the J call TRBJ2-2; perhaps TRBD1 as D (6 bases). Germline values: CDR1 SGDLS, CDR2 YYNGEE. The CDR3 has 18 amino acids. Trimming removed 2 bases at V and 0 bases at J, with 17 bases between.

This sequence joins TRBV6-5 and TRBJ2-4; the match to TRBD1 covers 7 bases. The junction had 5 bases not matched to a gene; V was cut back by 6 bases and J by 0 bases. The length of the CDR3 is 15 residues. Per the germline V gene, CDR1 is MNHEY and CDR2 is SVGAGI. The CDR3 DNA follows: TGTGCCAGCAGCCAGACAGGGCTAGCCAAAAACATTCAGTACTTC. The encoded protein is CASSQTGLAKNIQYF.

This sequence joins TRBV7-9 and TRBJ2-1; D is perhaps TRBD2 (6 bases). V was clipped by 4 bases and J by 4 bases, with 23 bases between them. Germline lookup yields CDR1 SEHNR and CDR2 FQNEAQ (reference sequence). The CDR3 runs 18 residues. Here the CDR3 reads CASSSTSRSRLGYNEQFF. The CDR3 region has the DNA TGTGCCAGCAGCTCCACTAGCCGGTCTAGGTTGGGATACAATGAGCAGTTCTTC.

The rearrangement links TRBV4-2 to TRBJ2-1; D is unresolved. This CDR3 contains 17 residues. Germline-derived CDR1 and CDR2 are LGHNA and YNFKEQ. V shed 0 bases and J shed 7 bases, with 19 bases lying between them. The CDR3 DNA is TGTGCCAGCAGCCAAGATTCAGTTCTAGAGTGGTTAAATGAGCAGTTCTTC. Protein product: CASSQDSVLEWLNEQFF.

This rearrangement joins TRBV19 to TRBJ1-5; 7 bases line up with TRBD1. The germline V gene encodes CDR1 LNHDA and CDR2 SQIVND (reference sequence). This CDR3 has 16 residues. J gave up 0 bases and V 4 bases, and 6 bases lay outside the gene matches. CDR3 protein: CASSTEGGSSNQPQHF. The DNA of the CDR3 is TGTGCCAGTAGTACGGAAGGGGGCTCTAGCAATCAGCCCCAGCATTTT.

The rearrangement uses TRBV5-1 and TRBJ2-7, with TRBD2 matching over 11 bases. The CDR3 runs to 18 residues. Losses at the gene ends were 0 bases for V and 0 bases for J; bases not matched to a gene: 8. Per germline, CDR1 SGHRS and CDR2 YFSETQ. The DNA of the CDR3 is TGCGCCAGCAGCTTGGCTCGGGGACTAGCGGCCTTCTCCTACGAGCAGTACTTC. It specifies CASSLARGLAAFSYEQYF.

This chain links TRBV12-5 with TRBJ1-3; the D is unclear. Looked up from germline, CDR1 is LGHNT and CDR2 is FRNRAP. V was trimmed by 0 bases and J by 8 bases, leaving 8 bases between them. This CDR3 is built from 13 residues. Here the CDR3 DNA reads TGTGCTAGTGGTTTGGTACTAGTGGACACCATATATTTT. As protein: CASGLVLVDTIYF.

The chain combines TRBV2 with TRBJ2-7; no firm D call. V lost 8 bases, J lost 2 bases, and 10 bases lay in between. Germline-derived CDR1 and CDR2 are SNHLY and FYNNEI. The CDR3 totals 12 residues. The CDR3 DNA reads as TGTGCCAGCCGACACCCTGCCTACGAGCAGTACTTC. Its protein is CASRHPAYEQYF.

This chain uses TRBV6-6 with TRBJ1-4, with D unresolved. Germline V gene lookup returns CDR1 MNHNY and CDR2 SVGAGI (reference sequence). The CDR3 spans 15 residues. Trimming left V 8 bases short and J 0 bases short, with 13 bases between. The CDR3 region is CASGRTVPTNEKLFF. The CDR3 nucleotides are TGTGCCAGCGGGCGGACTGTCCCAACTAATGAAAAACTGTTTTTT.

J is TRBJ2-1 and V is TRBV5-6, with D tentatively TRBD2 (5 bases). The CDR3 covers 13 residues. V was trimmed by 4 bases and J by 8 bases, leaving 13 bases between them. CDR1 and CDR2 from the germline V gene are SGHDT and YYEEEE. As DNA, the CDR3 is TGTGCCAGCAGCACGCGGGTTAGCCATGAGCAGTTCTTC. Its protein is CASSTRVSHEQFF.

The rearrangement joins TRBV6-1 to TRBJ2-5; TRBD1 aligns across 8 bases. The CDR3 loop spans 15 amino acids. Germline CDR1 and CDR2: MNHNS and SASEGT. After removal of 5 bases from V and 5 bases from J, the junction contained 10 bases not matched to a gene. The CDR3 DNA reads TGTGCCAGCAGTTCCGGGGCAGGGGGCGCGGAGACCCAGTACTTC. Encoded protein: CASSSGAGGAETQYF.

This clone was counted a single time. The chain links TRBV14 to TRBJ1-2; TRBD1 matches 8 bases. This CDR3 has 15 residues. V lost 4 bases and J lost 8; bases outside the gene matches: 12. The germline CDR1 and CDR2 sequences are SGHDN and FVKESK. CDR3 residues: CASSLSSQGEKGYTF. CDR3 DNA sequence: TGTGCCAGCAGCCTCTCATCACAGGGGGAGAAAGGCTACACCTTC.

The CDR3 DNA is TGTGCCAGCAGCCGCCTGGGGGGGGGCACTGAAGCTTTCTTT. Translating gives CASSRLGGGTEAFF. This sequence joins TRBV14 and TRBJ1-1, with TRBD1 as a possible D gene (5 bases). The CDR3 length is 14 residues. V lost 4 bases, J lost 4 bases, and 13 bases lay in between. Germline V gene data show CDR1 as SGHDN and CDR2 as FVKESK.